Included here is one T cell receptor beta chain sequence, with context. This receptor's antigen is unknown. No base-level quality is on record; no much larger clone is a single base apart. Per the germline V gene (reference sequence), DFQATT is the CDR1 and SNEGSKA is the CDR2. V is pruned by 5 bases and J by 4 bases, leaving 11 bases of the junction without a gene match. The CDR3 sequence holds 16 residues, the cysteine and phenylalanine included. Kept here is only the CDR3 DNA, which spans 48 bases and is read in frame from base 1. The protocol used for the library was 5' RACE. TCRdb names Illumina HiSeq 2500 as the instrument used. A second PCR of roughly 6 to 11 cycles was performed with a sample-barcoded 5' primer and a J-beta primer mix. A template-switch 5' adaptor carrying 12 random nucleotides introduced a unique molecular identifier onto each TCR beta cDNA molecule. Each sample yielded at least 2.5 million CDR3-containing paired-end reads. First-strand cDNA was synthesized from all RNA with the Mint cDNA synthesis kit, primed by a TRBC-specific oligonucleotide. Following uracil-DNA glycosylase treatment, a first 18-cycle PCR with universal primers M1SS and BC2_uni_R was performed on all cDNA. The paper's processing steps were these. Normalization of each sample was performed by random selection of 1 million high-quality reads, each carrying a distinct molecular identifier. Instead of being binned into consensus sequences, reads with shared molecular identifiers were discarded. CDR3 identification, clonotype clustering and error correction used MiTCR with a Q25 quality threshold and the strictest error-elimination algorithm. Lower-bound total TCR beta diversity was estimated with a nonparametric unseen species model using Euler transformation. The public reads were reprocessed in TCRdb via fastp at Q25 and MiXCR, keeping in-frame beta chains. Each CDR3 protein gets just one entry, which takes the most common genes and DNA from the rows behind it. The V and J calls were determined by TCRdb, not by the authors. The sample table contains about 750,000 distinct CDR3 sequences; only one count was recorded for roughly 50% of them. Together, the top ten hold 40% to 50% of the sample.

The donors were under 40 Caucasian individuals from Russia, aged roughly 6 to 100 years, who were systemically healthy. Each donor gave about 9.7 milliliters of peripheral blood, drawn into EDTA-treated Vacutainer tubes. Ficoll-Paque density-gradient centrifugation was used to isolate PBMCs, with at least 6.5 million per sample. Trizol reagent was used to extract total RNA from the PBMCs, yielding at least 5 micrograms per sample. The percentages of naive CD45RAhigh/CD27high T cells were determined by flow cytometry on a PBMC aliquot from every donor. This sample was included in a study of blood T cells in healthy people across ages (dated by TCRdb to the mid-2010s). With regard to the full study: In model experiments, template switching captured roughly one uniquely barcoded TCR beta cDNA molecule for every two T cells. Using deep sequencing normalized with unique cDNA molecular identifiers, the study measured how TCR beta repertoire diversity changes with age. To avoid experimental bias, donors of different ages were distributed randomly across sequencing lanes. For two donors (one aged 18 to 30 and one aged 80 or older), the study analyzed two additional independent replicas of 1 million unique cDNA reads from the same blood draw. Four age groups were formed from the donors: young (average 16 years), middle-aged (just under 40), aged (approximately 60) and long-lived (more than 75).

Study-level results and caveats: Observed TCR beta diversity per million T cells fell roughly linearly with age, and a significant reduction was already apparent by age around 40. Observed TCR beta diversity correlated strongly with the percentage of naive T cells measured by flow cytometry. Compared with the aged group, the long-lived group had more naive CD4+ T cells, fewer expanded clones and increased TCR diversity, suggesting age selection. Estimates of total diversity based on one million sequenced T cells were considered lower bounds and underestimates. Donor CMV infection status was unknown, potentially confounding age-related changes in expanded clonotypes. Bulk unsorted PBMC profiling prevented conclusive comparison of naive and antigen-experienced compartments.

This chain joins TRBV20-1 to TRBJ1-2, with 12 bases aligning to TRBD1. Sequencing was carried out using blood. This TCR derives from an older man in good health. Here the CDR3 is given as CSARPGQGARGYGYTF. The sequenced DNA: TGCAGTGCTCGACCGGGACAGGGGGCGCGGGGCTATGGCTACACCTTC.